The present T cell receptor beta chain was sequenced within a study of T cell changes during pregnancy in multiple sclerosis (dated by TCRdb to between 2019 and 2020). About the investigation overall: In women with multiple sclerosis, the researchers looked at how the T cell repertoire shifted as pregnancy progressed.

Relative to germline, V is 3 bases shorter and J is 4 bases shorter, with 6 bases between their ends. Its CDR3 holds 12 amino acids, cysteine through phenylalanine. Only the CDR3 DNA stays, 36 bases, in frame from base 1. The germline V gene gives CDR1 as SGHNT and CDR2 as YENEEA. The library relied on the immunoSEQ multiplex PCR assay. This is the immuneACCESS table as TCRdb keeps it, with only in-frame sequences that have V and J called. A part of the clones is gone; compared with another copy, unresolved V genes explain less than half, and the rest is unexplained. The sample table records some 63,000 clones; roughly nine tenths of these occur just once. 0.65% to 1% of the sample comes from the top ten. Notes on this clone: Its cognate antigen has yet to be identified. Per-base quality was not reported, and no clone a single base away is much larger than it.

This specimen was peripheral blood, taken before pregnancy. The source of this sequence is a female donor with multiple sclerosis, enrolled in a pregnancy study. The V and J genes are TRBV11-3 and TRBJ2-5; 6 matching bases give a weak D call of TRBD2. The bases are TGTGCCAGCAGCTTCGGGGGAGAGACCCAGTACTTC. This translates into CASSFGGETQYF.